Reported below is one T cell receptor (beta chain). TCRdb's table, derived via immunoSEQ multiplex PCR, lists solely in-frame clones and lacks some. The table lists approximately 31,000 clones, around 70% of them singletons. These data are taken from a study of STAT5B mutations in CD4+ large granular lymphocyte leukemia. Trimming removed 0 bases from V and 2 bases from J, with 6 bases in between. The CDR3 runs 14 residues. Germline CDR1 reads SGHAT; CDR2 reads FQNNGV. The clonotype originates from a human donor in good health. The chain carries TRBV11-2 and TRBJ2-3; D is unresolved. The specimen sequenced was CD4+ T cells from blood buffy coats. CDR3 loop: CASSLDRATDTQYF. DNA for the CDR3: TGTGCCAGCAGCTTAGATAGGGCCACAGATACGCAGTATTTT.